Shown below are 14 T cell receptor beta chains from a single sample sequenced in a study of blood T cell repertoires in COVID-19. Some clones are missing from TCRdb's copy, which holds only in-frame ones; the method was immunoSEQ multiplex PCR. Here the sample spans some 170,000 clones, around nine tenths being singletons. Sequencing input: peripheral blood. These receptors all stem from a woman in her seventies with COVID-19, enrolled during active disease.

V gene TRBV9 combines with J gene TRBJ2-5, with 10 bases identical to TRBD2. The germline gives CDR1 SGDLS, CDR2 YYNGEE. There are 17 residues in the CDR3. V gave up 4 bases and J gave up 5 bases; unmatched junction bases: 14. The CDR3 DNA follows: TGTGCCAGCAGCCCAAGGGGGAGCGGGAGGGCCAAGGAGACCCAGTACTTC. Its protein is CASSPRGSGRAKETQYF.

This chain uses TRBV6-1 with TRBJ2-1; 10 bases line up with TRBD2. Per germline, CDR1 MNHNS and CDR2 SASEGT. This CDR3 is 18 amino acids long. Unmatched junction bases numbered 11, after V lost 4 bases and J lost 2 bases. Here the CDR3 reads CASSASGRALLPYNEQFF. CDR3 bases: TGTGCCAGCAGTGCAAGCGGGAGGGCCCTCTTGCCCTACAATGAGCAGTTCTTC.

This chain links TRBV13 with TRBJ1-1; D not resolved. The ends were cut back, 2 bases at V and 1 base at J, with 5 bases in the middle. The CDR3 totals 13 residues. CDR1 PRHDT and CDR2 FYEKMQ come from the germline V gene (reference sequence). CDR3 DNA: TGTGCCAGCAGCTTAAAGCGGAACACTGAAGCTTTCTTT. Its translation is CASSLKRNTEAFF.

This clone was recorded a few times. The rearrangement links TRBV5-1 to TRBJ2-7, with 10 nucleotides matching TRBD1. Germline V gene lookup returns CDR1 SGHRS and CDR2 YFSETQ. This CDR3 region has 15 residues. V trimming: 0 bases; J trimming: 5 bases; junction bases outside the gene matches: 5. For the CDR3, the DNA is TGCGCCAGCAGCTTGGAAGGGGACAGGGGCCACGAGCAGTACTTC. Its translation: CASSLEGDRGHEQYF.

In its sample, this clone was seen once. The rearrangement links TRBV5-4 to TRBJ1-2, with D perhaps matching TRBD1 (6 bases). CDR1 is SGHNT and CDR2 is YYREEE in the germline V gene (reference sequence). The CDR3 is made up of 13 amino acids. Trimming stripped 2 bases from V and 7 bases from J, with 12 bases between. The CDR3 sequence is CASSLQGGGGYTF. CDR3 coding DNA: TGTGCCAGCAGCTTACAGGGAGGGGGTGGCTACACCTTC. The whole variable domain, remainder taken from reference TRBV5-4 and TRBJ1-2, is ETGVTQSPTHLIKTRGQQVTLRCSSQSGHNTVSWYQQALGQGPQFIFQYYREEENGRGNFPPRFSGLQFPNYSSELNVNALELDDSALYLCASSLQGGGGYTFGSGTRLTVV.

V gene TRBV2 combines with J gene TRBJ1-5, with TRBD1 matching over 8 bases. V shed 0 bases, J shed 5 bases, and the junction held 6 bases outside the gene matches. The CDR3 is 16 amino acids. Germline V CDR1 and CDR2: SNHLY, FYNNEI. The CDR3 nucleotides read TGTGCCAGCAGTGAAGCTACAGGGGGGCTACATCAGCCCCAGCATTTT. Encoded protein: CASSEATGGLHQPQHF.

This chain joins TRBV9 and TRBJ1-5, with TRBD1 identical over 11 bases. The CDR3 extends over 15 amino acids. V shed 5 bases and J 1 base; nucleotides not matched to a gene: 2. CDR1 and CDR2 from the germline V gene are SGDLS and YYNGEE. The CDR3 loop reads CASRRDRGSNQPQHF. CDR3 in DNA: TGTGCCAGCAGGAGGGACAGGGGGAGCAATCAGCCCCAGCATTTT.

The genes are TRBV11-2 and TRBJ2-2; the match to TRBD2 covers 11 bases. CDR1 and CDR2 (germline): SGHAT, FQNNGV. CDR3 length: 15 residues. Trimming cost V 5 bases and J 6 bases; bases outside gene matches: 5. The chain's CDR3 is CASSRLAGYAGELFF. CDR3 nucleotide sequence: TGTGCCAGCAGCAGACTAGCGGGATATGCCGGGGAGCTGTTTTTT.

This clone was observed a single time. The rearrangement uses TRBV7-9 and TRBJ1-1; D may be TRBD1 (6 bases). Germline loops: CDR1 SEHNR, CDR2 FQNEAQ (reference sequence). This CDR3 is built from 14 residues. Trimming stripped 6 bases from V and 5 bases from J, with 16 bases between. Written as DNA, the CDR3 is TGTGCCAGCAGTACCAGGGGTGGTGGTACTGAAGCTTTCTTT. Translated: CASSTRGGGTEAFF.

V gene TRBV7-2 combines with J gene TRBJ2-1; TRBD2 aligns across 9 bases. V was clipped by 5 bases and J by 7 bases; unmatched bases: 12. The CDR3 has 16 residues. Germline V gene sequence: CDR1 SGHTA, CDR2 FQGNSA. For the CDR3, the DNA is TGTGCCAGCAGCCCTTCTCGCGGGAGGGCCGGAAATGAGCAGTTCTTC. It yields the protein CASSPSRGRAGNEQFF.

The chain combines TRBV6-2 or TRBV6-3 with TRBJ2-7; a weak D match, TRBD1 (5 bases). The CDR3 has 16 residues. Germline CDR1 reads MNHEY; CDR2 reads SVGEGT. Trimming pared 2 bases from V and 6 bases from J, leaving 20 bases between. Here the CDR3 DNA reads TGTGCCAGCAGTTACCCCGGAGATGGACACAACTTCGAGCAGTACTTC. Its protein product is CASSYPGDGHNFEQYF.

The chain uses TRBV28 and TRBJ2-1, with 8 nucleotides matching TRBD1. The CDR3 spans 14 residues. V trimming: 1 base; J trimming: 9 bases; junction bases outside the gene matches: 5. Per the germline V gene, CDR1 is MDHEN and CDR2 is SYDVKM. Written as DNA, the CDR3 is TGTGCCAGCAGTTTATCGGCAGGGGGCCTTGAGCAGTTCTTC. This codes for CASSLSAGGLEQFF. Supplemented by reference TRBV28 and TRBJ2-1, the full variable domain reads DVKVTQSSRYLVKRTGEKVFLECVQDMDHENMFWYRQDPGLGLRLIYFSYDVKMKEKGDIPEGYSVSREKKERFSLILESASTNQTSMYLCASSLSAGGLEQFFGPGTRLTVL.

The chain combines TRBV29-1 with TRBJ2-3; D gene uncertain. CDR1 and CDR2 from the germline V gene are SQVTM and ANQGSEA. The CDR3 spans 13 residues. V was trimmed by 3 bases and J by 2 bases, leaving 9 bases between them. Here the CDR3 DNA reads TGCAGCGTTGAGGCGGAAGACACAGATACGCAGTATTTT. Protein product: CSVEAEDTDTQYF.

The chain links TRBV5-4 to TRBJ2-7; 12 nucleotides match TRBD2. The length of the CDR3 is 16 residues. CDR1 is SGHNT, CDR2 YYREEE, per germline (reference sequence). After removal of 3 bases from V and 0 bases from J, the junction contained 4 bases not matched to a gene. CDR3 sequence reads: CASSSMTSGGSYEQYF. Here the CDR3 DNA reads TGTGCCAGCAGCTCGATGACTAGCGGGGGCTCCTACGAGCAGTACTTC.